A selection of T cell receptor beta chains follows, all from one sample in a study of T cell changes during pregnancy in multiple sclerosis. Sequenced by immunoSEQ multiplex PCR; TCRdb stores in-frame clones only, minus some. Of tens of thousands of clones listed, roughly 92% are singletons. The sequencing here drew on peripheral blood, taken in the second trimester of pregnancy. All receptors come from a female donor with multiple sclerosis, enrolled in a pregnancy study. CDR3s leave out the opening cysteine and the closing phenylalanine or tryptophan. Fields, in order: CDR3 length, clone size, J gene, V gene, CDR3 protein. A clone size is listed for some rows: how often the clone was seen (once, few, many), or a class if it is expanded.

17 | few | TRBJ2-1 | TRBV7-6 | ASSSGTSGRGSSYNEQF
13 | NA | TRBJ1-5 | TRBV6-1 | ASSEGGGLNQPQH
10 | NA | TRBJ1-1 | TRBV30 | AWSVVSGEAF
13 | few | TRBJ2-2 | TRBV9 | ASSRTEGNTGELF
16 | NA | TRBJ2-2 | TRBV27 | ASSRLGTGRGNTGELF
14 | NA | TRBJ2-1 | TRBV7-9 | ASSLAGDRGYNEQF
14 | NA | TRBJ2-2 | TRBV7-3 | ASGRGGSPGTGELF
12 | once | TRBJ1-1 | TRBV5-4 | ASSPQQGGGEAF
14 | NA | TRBJ2-7 | TRBV6-5 | ASSYAATGGTYEQY
15 | NA | TRBJ2-6 | TRBV18 | ASSPSGQGSGANVLT
14 | NA | TRBJ2-4 | TRBV7-8 | ASSLGRLAAKNIQY
14 | NA | TRBJ2-3 | TRBV19 | ASSIELAGAYDTQY
13 | NA | TRBJ2-1 | TRBV6-4 | ASSELAGAYNGQF
12 | once | TRBJ2-3 | TRBV28 | ASSSTSGVDTQY
13 | once | TRBJ2-1 | TRBV2 | ASSAGLAGLNEQF
12 | NA | TRBJ1-1 | TRBV19 | ASSIQGMNTEAF
11 | NA | TRBJ2-7 | TRBV6-1 | ASNSHFTYEQY
12 | NA | TRBJ2-3 | TRBV9 | ASSSRLGTDTQY
13 | NA | TRBJ1-2 | TRBV6-5 | ASSYSTSGQGIYT
13 | few | TRBJ1-1 | TRBV30 | AWSAHRGGYTEAF
13 | NA | TRBJ2-1 | TRBV4-2 | ASSPREQGYNEQF
15 | NA | TRBJ2-1 | TRBV5-1 | ASSLGSSGSLYNEQF
13 | NA | TRBJ1-1 | TRBV6-5 | ASSRTSVPNTEAF
12 | NA | TRBJ2-7 | TRBV2 | ASMQTGEGSEQY
13 | NA | TRBJ2-7 | TRBV28 | ASSGGQGLSYEQY
13 | once | TRBJ2-1 | TRBV15 | ATSRDRDSYNEQF
14 | NA | TRBJ2-5 | TRBV7-2 | ASSYRSAGGMETQY
13 | NA | TRBJ2-4 | TRBV14 | ASSQSGTGVNIQY
11 | NA | TRBJ2-7 | TRBV7-3 | ASSPANVGEQY
12 | NA | TRBJ1-5 | TRBV28 | ASSPDRPNQPQH
13 | once | TRBJ2-7 | TRBV13 | ASSPRERRSYEQY
12 | NA | TRBJ2-5 | TRBV5-4 | ASSDKLGQETQY
15 | NA | TRBJ2-1 | TRBV28 | ASGLPGQPRRMDEQF
15 | NA | TRBJ2-3 | TRBV14 | ASSLTGTGGSTDTQY
11 | NA | TRBJ2-5 | TRBV5-1 | ASSPGSQETQY